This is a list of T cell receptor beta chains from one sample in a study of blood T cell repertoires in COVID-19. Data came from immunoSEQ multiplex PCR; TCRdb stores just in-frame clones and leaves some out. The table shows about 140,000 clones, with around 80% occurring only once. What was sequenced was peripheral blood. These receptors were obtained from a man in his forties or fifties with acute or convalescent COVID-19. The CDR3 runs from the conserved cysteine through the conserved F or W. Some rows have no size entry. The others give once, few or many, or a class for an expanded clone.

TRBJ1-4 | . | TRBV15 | CATSPDRVSEKLFF
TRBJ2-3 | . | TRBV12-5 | CASGSLAGSFTDTQYF
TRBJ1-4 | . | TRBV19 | CASSFDRVATNEKLFF
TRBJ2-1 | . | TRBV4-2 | CASRDREGSYNEQFF
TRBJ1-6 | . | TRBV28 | CASHDRGDNSPLHF
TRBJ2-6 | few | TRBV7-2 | CASRETTGGVTGANVLTF
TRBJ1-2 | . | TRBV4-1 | CASSQDQVTGDNYGYTF
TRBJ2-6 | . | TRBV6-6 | CASSYRSSGANVLTF
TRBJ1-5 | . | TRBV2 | CASSEEGRGIQPQHF
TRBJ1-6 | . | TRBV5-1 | CASRTGEYNSPLHF
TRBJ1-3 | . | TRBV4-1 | CASSQLTGSSGNTIYF
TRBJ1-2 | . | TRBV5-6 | CASSGLETIYGYTF
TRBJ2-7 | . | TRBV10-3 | CAISDGHEQYF
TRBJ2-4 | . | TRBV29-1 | CSVEDSGGAKNIQYF
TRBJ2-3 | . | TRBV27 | CASSLLGGGADTQYF
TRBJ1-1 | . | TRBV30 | CAWSRTGGFFAAEAFF
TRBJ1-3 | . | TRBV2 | CASSGVSDSGNTIYF
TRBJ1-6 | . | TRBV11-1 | CASSPMVGGNSPLHF
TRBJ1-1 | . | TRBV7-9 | CASSLSRGYTEAFF
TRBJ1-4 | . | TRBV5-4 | CASSPGGSTNEKLFF
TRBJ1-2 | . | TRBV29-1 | CSVAGGDGYTF
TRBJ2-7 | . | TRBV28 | CASSQLGLAGGSYEQYF
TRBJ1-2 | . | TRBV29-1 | CSVEDRGIGYTF
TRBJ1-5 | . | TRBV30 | CAWSVSGQRNQPQHF
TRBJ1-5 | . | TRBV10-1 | CASRVEGAAAQGNSNQPQHF
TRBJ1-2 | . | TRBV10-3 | CAISDGTGIDGYTF
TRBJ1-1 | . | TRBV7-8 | CASSLGVTGATEAFF
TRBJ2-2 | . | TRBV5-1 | CASSLGTAANTGELFF
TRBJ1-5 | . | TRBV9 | CASSEGDTQPQHF
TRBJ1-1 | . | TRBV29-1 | CSASDRRNTEAFF
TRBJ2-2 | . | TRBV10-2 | CASSESKGVTGELFF
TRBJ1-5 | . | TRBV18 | CASSRGGADQPQHF
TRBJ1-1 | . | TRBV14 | CASSQARFYTEAFF